These 4 T cell receptor beta chains were sequenced from one sample in a study of breast tumors, draining lymph nodes, adjacent tissues. TCRdb re-derived calls from the multiplex PCR reads in MiXCR, one entry per CDR3 protein. The data contain fewer than 250,000 distinct CDR3 sequences, roughly 32% of them singletons. Samples came from axillary lymph nodes draining the breast cancer. Sequencing input: axillary lymph node tissue. The receptor source for this set is a female donor with breast cancer. Some clones in this sample may be carry-over from other donors' samples.

For this clonotype: Being one base from a much bigger clone, this may be a read error. The chain carries TRBV7-2 and TRBJ1-3, with no clear D. This CDR3 contains 15 residues. V shed 3 bases and J shed 0 bases, with 9 bases lying between them. Germline values: CDR1 SGHTA, CDR2 FQGNSA. The CDR3 sequence: CASSFAGDSGNTIYF. The DNA for the CDR3 is TGTGCCAGCAGCTTTGCCGGGGACTCTGGAAACACCATATATTTT.

V and J are TRBV4-1 and TRBJ2-3; 8 bases line up with TRBD2. Germline V gene sequence: CDR1 MGHRA, CDR2 YSYEKL. J lost 4 bases, V lost 0 bases, and 3 bases had no gene match. The CDR3 is made up of 15 amino acids. CDR3 nucleotides: TGCGCCAGCAGCCAAGACCGGGAGGGACCAGATACGCAGTATTTT. It encodes CASSQDREGPDTQYF.

A word on this clonotype: A much larger clonotype is one base distant, so this may be a read error. The rearrangement links TRBV30 to TRBJ2-3; maybe TRBD1 (6 bases). V lost 2 bases and J lost 0, with 12 bases in between. This CDR3 has 15 residues. Germline values: CDR1 GTSNPN, CDR2 SVGIG (reference sequence). The CDR3 DNA is TGTGCCTGGAGTATGCAGGGGTCTAGCACAGATACGCAGTATTTT. Amino acids: CAWSMQGSSTDTQYF.

This clonotype was observed many times. The rearrangement joins TRBV28 to TRBJ2-5; 8 bases align to TRBD1. Germline trimming cut 6 bases from V and 4 bases from J; bases unmatched to any gene: 10. The CDR3 extends over 15 amino acids. Germline loops: CDR1 MDHEN, CDR2 SYDVKM. In DNA, the CDR3 is TGTGCCAGCAGGGAGAGCAGGGGGCGCAGAGAGACCCAGTACTTC. Protein sequence: CASRESRGRRETQYF. The whole variable domain, remainder taken from reference TRBV28 and TRBJ2-5, is DVKVTQSSRYLVKRTGEKVFLECVQDMDHENMFWYRQDPGLGLRLIYFSYDVKMKEKGDIPEGYSVSREKKERFSLILESASTNQTSMYLCASRESRGRRETQYFGPGTRLLVL.